Listed here are 24 T cell receptor beta chains from one sample, sequenced in a study of T cells in Graves' hyperthyroidism and ophthalmopathy. RNA transcripts served as the template for amplifying TCR beta CDR3 regions. The HTBI primer set served for first-round RT-PCR of the TCR CDR3. TCRdb called the multiplex PCR reads again in MiXCR, with one record for every CDR3 protein. Among 700,000 to 950,000 distinct CDR3 sequences, around a third were seen once, and the ten largest hold less than 35%. The sample comprised blood. The receptor set was obtained from a woman in her thirties or forties with Graves' hyperthyroidism.

J is TRBJ1-1 and V is TRBV7-9, with TRBD1 matching over 9 bases. Germline values: CDR1 SEHNR, CDR2 FQNEAQ (reference sequence). This CDR3 has 15 residues. Germline trimming cut 0 bases from V and 5 bases from J; bases unmatched to any gene: 4. This chain's CDR3 is CASSLAGTGSTEAFF. The CDR3 DNA follows: TGTGCCAGCAGCTTAGCGGGGACAGGGTCGACTGAAGCTTTCTTT.

This chain links TRBV3-1 with TRBJ2-3, with 11 bases that match TRBD2. Trimming at V came to 2 bases and at J to 2 bases, leaving 6 bases not matched to a gene. The germline V gene encodes CDR1 LGHDT and CDR2 YNNKEL (reference sequence). This CDR3 has 17 amino acids. CDR3 nucleotide sequence: TGTGCCAGCAGCCAACTACCGGGACTAGCGGACACAGATACGCAGTATTTT. Translation: CASSQLPGLADTDTQYF.

This clonotype was seen ten or more times. The chain carries TRBV5-1 and TRBJ1-4; the match to TRBD1 covers 8 bases. This CDR3 is built from 14 residues. Unmatched junction bases numbered 1, after V lost 4 bases and J lost 2 bases. Germline CDR1 SGHRS, CDR2 YFSETQ. CDR3 residues: CASSQGATNEKLFF. The CDR3 nucleotides read TGCGCCAGCAGCCAGGGGGCGACTAATGAAAAACTGTTTTTT.

This clonotype was picked up many times. V gene TRBV5-6 combines with J gene TRBJ1-4, with no clear D. In germline, CDR1 is SGHDT, CDR2 YYEEEE. This CDR3 has 12 amino acids. V shed 1 base and J shed 8 bases, with 6 bases lying between them. The DNA for the CDR3 is TGTGCCAGCAGCTTGAGGCAGGAAAAACTGTTTTTT. It encodes CASSLRQEKLFF.

The chain links TRBV29-1 to TRBJ1-2; D uncertain. The CDR3 loop spans 11 amino acids. V lost 8 bases and J 7 bases, leaving 14 bases between the germline ends. Germline V gene sequence: CDR1 SQVTM, CDR2 ANQGSEA. DNA for the CDR3: TGCAGCTTGGCCTGGGAACGTGGCTACACCTTC. As protein: CSLAWERGYTF.

This clonotype was seen at least ten times. The chain combines TRBV7-9 with TRBJ2-7; a weak D match, TRBD2 (6 bases). V was pared by 4 bases and J by 2 bases, with 9 bases between. The CDR3 length is 13 residues. Germline V gives CDR1 SEHNR, CDR2 FQNEAQ (reference sequence). The CDR3 loop reads CASSWPGAYEQYF. For the CDR3, the DNA is TGTGCCAGCAGCTGGCCGGGGGCCTACGAGCAGTACTTC.

Only a few counts were recorded for this clonotype. J is TRBJ1-2 and V is TRBV20-1; D not certain. Trimming pared 4 bases from V and 1 base from J, leaving 10 bases between. The CDR3 covers 13 residues. CDR1 is DFQATT and CDR2 is SNEGSKA in the germline V gene (reference sequence). CDR3 protein: CSANSRDNYGYTF. The DNA for the CDR3 is TGCAGTGCTAACTCGAGGGATAACTATGGCTACACCTTC.

The sample holds many counts of this clonotype. The CDR3 DNA is TGTGCCACCACGACAGGGACCGCTGAAGCTTTCTTT. It codes for CATTTGTAEAFF. This sequence joins TRBV28 and TRBJ1-1; TRBD1 matches at 7 bases. The J segment lost 6 bases and the V segment lost 10 bases, leaving 8 bases of the junction unmatched. Germline loops: CDR1 MDHEN, CDR2 SYDVKM. This CDR3 comprises 12 residues. Supplemented by reference TRBV28 and TRBJ1-1, the full variable domain reads DVKVTQSSRYLVKRTGEKVFLECVQDMDHENMFWYRQDPGLGLRLIYFSYDVKMKEKGDIPEGYSVSREKKERFSLILESASTNQTSMYLCATTTGTAEAFFGQGTRLTVV.

This clonotype was seen repeatedly, ten times or more. The CDR3 reads CASSIQGSPLHF. The CDR3 DNA is TGTGCCAGTAGTATTCAGGGTTCACCCCTCCACTTT. The chain uses TRBV19 and TRBJ1-6, with D maybe TRBD1 (5 bases). V lost 3 bases to trimming and J lost 9 bases, with 6 bases between them. The CDR3 contains 12 residues. Germline assignment: CDR1 LNHDA and CDR2 SQIVND (reference sequence).

This clonotype has a handful of counts. This chain uses TRBV20-1 with TRBJ1-2, with D hard to call. Germline-derived CDR1 and CDR2 are DFQATT and SNEGSKA (reference sequence). This CDR3 has 13 residues. Between the trimmed V and J ends, which lost 2 bases and 3 bases, there was a span of 10 bases. CDR3: CSARLQEDYGYTF. The CDR3 coding sequence is TGCAGTGCTAGACTCCAGGAGGACTATGGCTACACCTTC.

This clonotype was seen ten or more times. V gene TRBV7-2 combines with J gene TRBJ2-5, with D unresolved. The CDR3 consists of 13 residues. The V end was cut by 9 bases, the J end by 1 base, with 12 bases between. Germline V gene data show CDR1 as SGHTA and CDR2 as FQGNSA. The CDR3: CASRTRTQETQYF. CDR3 sequence (DNA): TGTGCCAGTAGAACGCGGACCCAAGAGACCCAGTACTTC.

This clonotype showed up just a few times. The chain links TRBV2 to TRBJ2-2; D might be TRBD2 (5 bases). From germline, CDR1 is SNHLY and CDR2 FYNNEI. The V end lost 0 bases, the J end lost 4 bases, and 6 bases lay between the germline ends. This CDR3 has 14 amino acids. The CDR3 spells CASSEALATGELFF. CDR3 coding DNA: TGTGCCAGCAGTGAAGCTCTAGCCACCGGGGAGCTGTTTTTT. Combining the CDR3 with reference TRBV2 and TRBJ2-2 gives the whole variable domain EPEVTQTPSHQVTQMGQEVILRCVPISNHLYFYWYRQILGQKVEFLVSFYNNEISEKSEIFDDQFSVERPDGSNFTLKIRSTKLEDSAMYFCASSEALATGELFFGEGSRLTVL.

The rearrangement joins TRBV7-2 to TRBJ2-3, with 10 bases fitting TRBD2. CDR1 and CDR2 (germline): SGHTA, FQGNSA. J lost 2 bases, V lost 2 bases, and 1 base had no gene match. This CDR3 spans 15 amino acids. DNA of the CDR3: TGTGCCAGCAGCTTACTAGCGGGAGACACAGATACGCAGTATTTT. Translated: CASSLLAGDTDTQYF.

The chain uses TRBV25-1 and TRBJ1-3; maybe TRBD1 (6 bases). The germline V gene has CDR1 MGHDK and CDR2 SYGVNS. The CDR3 has 14 residues. Trimming stripped 7 bases from V and 2 bases from J, with 12 bases between. The CDR3 spells CASTATGPGNTIYF. The CDR3 nucleotides read TGTGCCAGCACCGCGACAGGCCCTGGAAACACCATATATTTT.

This clonotype was observed at least ten times. J is TRBJ2-6 and V is TRBV2; D is unclear. The CDR3 has 19 amino acids. Germline V gene data show CDR1 as SNHLY and CDR2 as FYNNEI. Trimming cost V 6 bases and J 0 bases, with 21 bases left between them. The CDR3 sequence is CASSPLGSNLFSGANVLTF. In DNA, the CDR3 is TGTGCCAGCAGCCCCTTAGGCTCCAACCTATTCTCTGGGGCCAACGTCCTGACTTTC. The entire variable domain, with the rest obtained from reference TRBV2 and TRBJ2-6, is as follows: EPEVTQTPSHQVTQMGQEVILRCVPISNHLYFYWYRQILGQKVEFLVSFYNNEISEKSEIFDDQFSVERPDGSNFTLKIRSTKLEDSAMYFCASSPLGSNLFSGANVLTFGAGSRLTVL.

For the CDR3, the DNA is TGCAGTGCTAGAGATCCGACAGGGGGCTTTTTCCTCTATGGCTACACCTTC. Amino acids: CSARDPTGGFFLYGYTF. This chain uses TRBV20-1 with TRBJ1-2; 10 nucleotides match TRBD1. Trimming took 0 bases from V and 4 from J; bases not matched to a gene: 11. The length of the CDR3 is 17 residues. Germline V gene data show CDR1 as DFQATT and CDR2 as SNEGSKA (reference sequence).

The chain carries TRBV20-1 and TRBJ1-2, with a tentative D call TRBD1 (5 bases). This CDR3 contains 16 residues. Trimming removed 3 bases from V and 3 bases from J, with 20 bases in between. CDR1 is DFQATT and CDR2 is SNEGSKA in the germline V gene (reference sequence). The chain's CDR3 is CSARGGRGRFDYGYTF. In DNA form, the CDR3 reads TGCAGTGCTAGGGGGGGGAGAGGCAGGTTCGACTATGGCTACACCTTC.

The rearrangement joins TRBV5-1 to TRBJ1-4; unclear D gene. The germline CDR1 and CDR2 sequences are SGHRS and YFSETQ. V lost 4 bases, J lost 5 bases, and 12 bases lay in between. The CDR3 contains 14 residues. CDR3 in DNA: TGCGCCAGCAGCCCCCCGTCTGAGAATGAAAAACTGTTTTTT. Protein sequence: CASSPPSENEKLFF.

The V call is TRBV7-8, the J call TRBJ2-7, with 9 bases fitting TRBD1. The ends lost 4 bases at V and 2 bases at J; junction bases unmatched: 12. CDR3 length: 17 residues. The germline gives CDR1 SGHVS, CDR2 FQNEAQ. CDR3 nucleotides: TGTGCCAGCAGCTCGAATAGATGGGACAGGGAACCCTACGAGCAGTACTTC. It specifies CASSSNRWDREPYEQYF.

This clonotype was seen ten or more times. The chain employs TRBV7-2 and TRBJ1-2; the D gene is possibly TRBD1 (5 bases). V shed 1 base and J shed 7 bases, with 10 bases lying between them. The CDR3 extends over 13 amino acids. Germline assignment: CDR1 SGHTA and CDR2 FQGNSA. CDR3 protein: CASSLVRASGYTF. The CDR3 coding sequence is TGTGCCAGCAGCTTAGTCAGGGCTTCTGGCTACACCTTC. The full variable domain, rest sourced from reference TRBV7-2 and TRBJ1-2, is GAGVSQSPSNKVTEKGKDVELRCDPISGHTALYWYRQSLGQGLEFLIYFQGNSAPDKSGLPSDRFSAERTGGSVSTLTIQRTQQEDSAVYLCASSLVRASGYTFGSGTRLTVV.

The rearrangement uses TRBV15 and TRBJ2-7, with D unresolved. The CDR3 is made up of 17 amino acids. The germline V gene has CDR1 LNHNV and CDR2 YYDKDF (reference sequence). Trimming shortened V by 1 base and J by 2 bases, and 18 bases separated the two germline ends. The CDR3 region has the DNA TGTGCCACCAGCAGAGCCTTAAAAGGACGCAGGACCTACGAGCAGTACTTC. It specifies CATSRALKGRRTYEQYF.

This sequence joins TRBV5-4 and TRBJ1-4; 10 bases agree with TRBD1. The CDR3 totals 17 residues. With 3 bases clipped from V and 0 bases from J, the junction kept 5 bases outside the gene matches. In germline, CDR1 is SGHNT, CDR2 YYREEE (reference sequence). CDR3 nucleotide sequence: TGTGCCAGCAGCTCCCGACAGGGGGCCACAACTAATGAAAAACTGTTTTTT. As protein: CASSSRQGATTNEKLFF.

As for this clonotype: One junction end disagrees with the germline gene, perhaps due to a read error. In DNA, the CDR3 is TGTGTCAGCAGGTACAGGGGGGAGCAAGAGACCCAGTACTTC. This gives the protein CVSRYRGEQETQYF. The gene calls are TRBV25-1 and TRBJ2-5, with 8 bases lining up with TRBD1. CDR3 length: 14 residues. Germline V gene sequence: CDR1 MGHDK, CDR2 SYGVNS.

The chain is built from TRBV5-1 and TRBJ1-1; 9 bases are a match to TRBD1. CDR1 is SGHRS and CDR2 is YFSETQ in the germline V gene. The length of the CDR3 is 14 residues. V shed 4 bases and J 10 bases; nucleotides not matched to a gene: 11. This chain's CDR3 is CASSEQGAGIGAFF. DNA of the CDR3: TGCGCCAGCAGCGAACAGGGGGCCGGCATTGGAGCTTTCTTT.